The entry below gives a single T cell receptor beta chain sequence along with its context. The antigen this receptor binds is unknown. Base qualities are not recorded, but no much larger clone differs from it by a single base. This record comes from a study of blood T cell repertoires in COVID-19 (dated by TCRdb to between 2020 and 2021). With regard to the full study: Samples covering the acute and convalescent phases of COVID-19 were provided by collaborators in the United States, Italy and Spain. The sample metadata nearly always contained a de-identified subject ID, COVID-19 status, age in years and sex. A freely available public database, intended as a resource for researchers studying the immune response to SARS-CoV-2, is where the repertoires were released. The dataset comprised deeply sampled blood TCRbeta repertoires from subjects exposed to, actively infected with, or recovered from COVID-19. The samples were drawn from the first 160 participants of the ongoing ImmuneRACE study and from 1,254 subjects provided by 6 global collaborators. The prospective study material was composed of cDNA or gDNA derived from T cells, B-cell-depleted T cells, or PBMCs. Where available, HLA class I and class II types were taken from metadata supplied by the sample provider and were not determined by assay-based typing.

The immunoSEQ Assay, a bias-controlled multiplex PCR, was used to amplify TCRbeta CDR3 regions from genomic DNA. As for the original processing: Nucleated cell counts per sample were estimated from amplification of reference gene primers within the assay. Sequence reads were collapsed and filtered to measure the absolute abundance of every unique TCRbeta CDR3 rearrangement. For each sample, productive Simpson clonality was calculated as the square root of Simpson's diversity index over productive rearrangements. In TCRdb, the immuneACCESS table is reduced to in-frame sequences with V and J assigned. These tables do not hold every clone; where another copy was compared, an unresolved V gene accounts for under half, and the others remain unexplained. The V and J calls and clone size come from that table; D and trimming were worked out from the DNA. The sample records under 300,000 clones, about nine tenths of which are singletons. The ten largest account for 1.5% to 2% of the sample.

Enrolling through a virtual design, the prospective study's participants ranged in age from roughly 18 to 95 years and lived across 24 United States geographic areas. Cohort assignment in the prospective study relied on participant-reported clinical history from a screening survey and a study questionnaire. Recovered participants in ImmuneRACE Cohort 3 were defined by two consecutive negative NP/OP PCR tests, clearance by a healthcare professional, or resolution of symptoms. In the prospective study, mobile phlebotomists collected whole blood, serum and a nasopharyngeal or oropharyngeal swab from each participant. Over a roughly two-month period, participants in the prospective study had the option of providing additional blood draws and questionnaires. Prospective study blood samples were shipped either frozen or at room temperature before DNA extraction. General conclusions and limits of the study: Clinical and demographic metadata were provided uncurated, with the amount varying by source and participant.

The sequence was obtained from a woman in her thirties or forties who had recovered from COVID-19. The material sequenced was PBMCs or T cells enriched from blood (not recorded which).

The bases read TGCGCCAGCAGCGGAGGGACGGGGAACACCGGGGAGCTGTTTTTT. Translated, it reads CASSGGTGNTGELFF. The sequence joins TRBV5-1 to TRBJ2-2; D gene: possibly TRBD2, on 6 matching bases. CDR1 is given as SGHRS and CDR2 as YFSETQ, both from the germline V gene. Its CDR3 holds 15 amino acids, cysteine through phenylalanine. Only the CDR3 region is kept as DNA, spanning 45 bases read in frame from base 1. Trimming removed 4 bases from V and 1 base from J, leaving 11 bases between the germline ends.